What follows are 15 T cell receptor beta chains derived from one specimen sequenced in a study of blood T cell repertoires in COVID-19 (dated by TCRdb to 2018 to 2021). The receptor library was made with the immunoSEQ multiplex PCR assay. TCRdb retrieved this table from immuneACCESS and kept in-frame rearrangements only. Not all clones are present; in checked studies, unresolved V genes account for under half, and no reason is known for the remainder. Within this sample are roughly 200,000 clones, with over 75% of them counted one time only. Together, the top ten hold more than 2.5% of the sample. The sequenced sample was peripheral blood. Receptors originate from a man in his 60s with acute or convalescent COVID-19.

The chain joins TRBV28 to TRBJ1-4, with 7 positions matching TRBD1. The CDR3 extends over 13 amino acids. The germline CDR1 and CDR2 sequences are MDHEN and SYDVKM. V shed 7 bases and J 8 bases; nucleotides not matched to a gene: 7. CDR3 nucleotide sequence: TGTGCCAGCATTGAGAGGGGGCGCGAAAAACTGTTTTTT. It specifies CASIERGREKLFF.

The V gene is TRBV6-5, the J gene TRBJ2-3; 10 bases fit TRBD2. The V gene end was trimmed by 4 bases and the J gene end by 1 base; junction bases not matched to a gene: 5. The CDR3 length is 16 residues. Germline V lookup: CDR1 MNHEY, CDR2 SVGAGI. This chain's CDR3 is CASSWASGRGTDTQYF. In DNA, the CDR3 is TGTGCCAGCAGTTGGGCGAGCGGGAGGGGCACAGATACGCAGTATTTT.

The rearrangement uses TRBV5-4 and TRBJ2-3; 12 nucleotides agree with TRBD1. Germline CDR1 is SGHNT and CDR2 is YYREEE (reference sequence). The CDR3 contains 17 residues. J was trimmed by 5 bases and V by 0 bases; bases with no gene match: 7. The CDR3: CASSLGGTGGAKDTQYF. The CDR3 region has the DNA TGTGCCAGCAGCTTGGGGGGGACAGGGGGCGCAAAAGATACGCAGTATTTT.

The CDR3 sequence is CASSFLTGPNPYEQYF. As DNA, the CDR3 is TGTGCCAGCAGCTTCCTGACAGGGCCCAATCCCTACGAGCAGTACTTC. This chain links TRBV7-3 with TRBJ2-7; 7 bases map to TRBD1. From germline, CDR1 is SGHTA and CDR2 FQGTGA. Trimming at V came to 3 bases and at J to 2 bases, leaving 10 bases not matched to a gene. The CDR3 loop spans 16 amino acids.

This clone was observed once. The chain joins TRBV7-2 to TRBJ1-1; possible D gene TRBD1, 5 bases. Trimming took 2 bases from V and 5 from J, leaving 12 bases between them. Germline loops: CDR1 SGHTA, CDR2 FQGNSA. The CDR3 runs 14 residues. DNA for the CDR3: TGTGCCAGCAGCTTAAAGGGACGGGGGACTGAAGCTTTCTTT. Translation gives CASSLKGRGTEAFF.

This clone was counted a few times. The chain has TRBV14 and TRBJ1-1; D gene ambiguous. From germline, CDR1 is SGHDN and CDR2 FVKESK. V gave up 8 bases and J gave up 2 bases, with 12 bases separating them. This CDR3 region has 13 residues. In DNA form, the CDR3 reads TGTGCCAGCGGAAGGCAGGCCAACACTGAAGCTTTCTTT. Translating gives CASGRQANTEAFF. The full variable domain, with the rest looked up from reference TRBV14 and TRBJ1-1, is EAGVTQFPSHSVIEKGQTVTLRCDPISGHDNLYWYRRVMGKEIKFLLHFVKESKQDESGMPNNRFLAERTGGTYSTLKVQPAELEDSGVYFCASGRQANTEAFFGQGTRLTVV.

The chain links TRBV27 to TRBJ2-7; D is possibly TRBD2 (6 bases). CDR1 is MNHEY and CDR2 is SMNVEV in the germline V gene (reference sequence). The CDR3 contains 15 residues. Between the trimmed V and J ends, which lost 7 bases and 0 bases, there was a span of 16 bases. For the CDR3, the DNA is TGTGCCAGCACTAGTACAGCGGGCCTCTCCTACGAGCAGTACTTC. Translated, it gives CASTSTAGLSYEQYF.

This chain links TRBV11-2 with TRBJ2-7, with TRBD1 matching over 10 bases. With V trimmed by 4 bases and J by 6 bases, 9 bases remained unmatched. CDR1 is SGHAT, CDR2 FQNNGV, per germline. The CDR3 length is 15 residues. CDR3 region: CASSSWDRGKGEQYF. In nucleotides, the CDR3 is TGTGCCAGCAGCTCATGGGACAGGGGAAAGGGCGAGCAGTACTTC.

Only one count was recorded for this clone. The chain is built from TRBV7-2 and TRBJ2-2, with D possibly being TRBD1 (6 bases). This CDR3 contains 14 residues. The germline V gene has CDR1 SGHTA and CDR2 FQGNSA. V lost 5 bases and J lost 6, with 13 bases in between. In DNA, the CDR3 is TGTGCCAGCAGCCCCTCAGCAGGGGCCGGGGAGCTGTTTTTT. Its translation is CASSPSAGAGELFF.

This chain joins TRBV29-1 and TRBJ2-5; the D gene is possibly TRBD2 (6 bases). The V gene's germline CDR1 is SQVTM and CDR2 ANQGSEA. The CDR3 has 13 residues. The germline V and J ends were trimmed by 6 bases and 5 bases, with 16 bases remaining between them. Here the CDR3 reads CSVRPEGGETQYF. CDR3 in DNA: TGCAGCGTCCGCCCGGAGGGCGGCGAGACCCAGTACTTC.

V usage is TRBV28 and J usage is TRBJ2-1; 12 nucleotides align to TRBD1. Germline values: CDR1 MDHEN, CDR2 SYDVKM. Trimming at V came to 10 bases and at J to 10 bases, leaving 11 bases not matched to a gene. CDR3 length: 14 amino acids. The CDR3 nucleotides read TGTGCCATCAAACCGGGACAGGGGGCGCGGGAGCAGTTCTTC. Amino acids: CAIKPGQGAREQFF.

V and J are TRBV9 and TRBJ1-6, with no clear D. This CDR3 contains 13 residues. Per the germline V gene, CDR1 is SGDLS and CDR2 is YYNGEE. Trimming shortened V by 0 bases and J by 10 bases, and 8 bases separated the two germline ends. CDR3: CASSVGGGSPLHF. The CDR3 DNA sequence: TGTGCCAGCAGCGTAGGGGGAGGCTCACCCCTCCACTTT.

This clone was counted a few times. V gene TRBV5-4 combines with J gene TRBJ2-2; 7 bases are a match to TRBD2. Germline loops: CDR1 SGHNT, CDR2 YYREEE (reference sequence). The length of the CDR3 is 16 residues. J lost 3 bases, V lost 0 bases, and 5 bases had no gene match. Here the CDR3 reads CASSLARERYTGELFF. The DNA of the CDR3 is TGTGCCAGCAGCTTGGCGCGGGAGAGGTACACCGGGGAGCTGTTTTTT.

The rearrangement links TRBV7-8 to TRBJ1-2; D is undetermined. The germline V gene encodes CDR1 SGHVS and CDR2 FQNEAQ. CDR3 length equals 12 residues. Trimming stripped 1 base from V and 4 bases from J, with 4 bases between. This CDR3 reads CASSLGGYGYTF. The CDR3 region has the DNA TGTGCCAGCAGCTTAGGCGGCTATGGCTACACCTTC.

V gene TRBV11-2 combines with J gene TRBJ2-1; 10 bases align to TRBD2. Germline values: CDR1 SGHAT, CDR2 FQNNGV. With V trimmed by 3 bases and J by 6 bases, 2 bases remained unmatched. The CDR3 totals 14 residues. CDR3 sequence: CASSLTSGPNEQFF. CDR3 DNA: TGTGCCAGCAGCTTGACTAGCGGGCCCAATGAGCAGTTCTTC.